What follows are 9 T cell receptor beta chains derived from one specimen sequenced in a study of T cells in Graves' hyperthyroidism and ophthalmopathy (dated by TCRdb to between 2017 and 2020). The library was made by multiplex PCR. The reads were generated on an Illumina HiSeq 2000. The TCR beta CDR3 regions were amplified from RNA transcripts. For the first round of RT-PCR on the TCR CDR3, the HTBI primer set was used together with the Qiagen OneStep RT-PCR kit. Using fastp at Q25 and MiXCR, TCRdb reprocessed the public reads and kept productive beta chains. CDR3 protein sequences are deduplicated, and each keeps its most common genes and DNA. In this sample the table shows fewer than 600,000 distinct CDR3 sequences, 14% of which occur a single time. Of the sample, around 13% is held by the ten largest clones. The sample consisted of blood. The origin of the receptors is a woman aged 40 to 49 with Graves' hyperthyroidism.

For the CDR3, the DNA is TGCAGCGTTGATGGTCTAGCGAGAGTCCGATCCCAGTATTTT. Translated, it gives CSVDGLARVRSQYF. This rearrangement joins TRBV29-1 to TRBJ2-3; D is perhaps TRBD2 (6 bases). Germline V gene sequence: CDR1 SQVTM, CDR2 ANQGSEA. CDR3 length: 14 residues. V was cut by 3 bases and J by 12 bases, with 22 bases left in between.

This clonotype has only a few counts. The chain has TRBV19 and TRBJ2-4, with a tentative D call TRBD2 (5 bases). Germline V gives CDR1 LNHDA, CDR2 SQIVND (reference sequence). The CDR3 runs 15 residues. Trimming took 1 base from V and 1 from J, leaving 8 bases between them. The CDR3 bases are TGTGCCAGTAGTATAGGCGGGTGGGCCAAAAACATTCAGTACTTC. Translating it yields CASSIGGWAKNIQYF. Full variable domain (outside the CDR3, taken from reference TRBV19 and TRBJ2-4): DGGITQSPKYLFRKEGQNVTLSCEQNLNHDAMYWYRQDPGQGLRLIYYSQIVNDFQKGDIAEGYSVSREKKESFPLTVTSAQKNPTAFYLCASSIGGWAKNIQYFGAGTRLSVL.

Many counts were recorded for this clonotype. The rearrangement links TRBV28 to TRBJ1-1, with 8 bases that match TRBD1. Trimming cost V 8 bases and J 6 bases; bases outside gene matches: 14. The CDR3 length is 15 residues. Germline values: CDR1 MDHEN, CDR2 SYDVKM. Here the CDR3 reads CASGRGRELVAEAFF. The CDR3 region has the DNA TGTGCCAGCGGCAGGGGGCGTGAATTGGTTGCTGAAGCTTTCTTT.

The J gene is TRBJ2-1, the V gene TRBV27; tentatively, D is TRBD1 (8 bases). Germline CDR1 MNHEY, CDR2 SMNVEV (reference sequence). The CDR3 length is 18 residues. V lost 2 bases to trimming and J lost 0 bases, with 17 bases between them. The CDR3 coding sequence is TGTGCCAGCAGTTTAAACAGGGGGGGCGGTAGCTCCTACAATGAGCAGTTCTTC. Its translation: CASSLNRGGGSSYNEQFF.

This clonotype was picked up many times. The chain has TRBV11-2 and TRBJ2-1, with 13 bases identical to TRBD2. CDR1 and CDR2 (germline): SGHAT, FQNNGV. The CDR3 totals 16 residues. V lost 0 bases to trimming and J lost 7 bases; unmatched junction nucleotides: 3. CDR3: CASSLELAGGPNEQFF. The CDR3 DNA reads TGTGCCAGCAGCTTAGAACTAGCGGGAGGGCCGAATGAGCAGTTCTTC.

Points on this clonotype: Relative to the germline gene, one junction end is altered; a read error may explain this. The rearrangement links TRBV3-1 to TRBJ1-2; maybe TRBD1 (5 bases). Per the germline V gene, CDR1 is LGHDT and CDR2 is YNNKEL (reference sequence). The CDR3 has 14 residues. CDR3 residues: CTSSPPTVNCGYTF. The CDR3, as DNA: TGTACCAGCAGCCCACCGACAGTTAACTGTGGCTACACCTTC.

This clonotype was recorded at least ten times. The rearrangement joins TRBV28 to TRBJ2-3, with a weak D call TRBD1 (6 bases). Trimming removed 4 bases at V and 1 base at J, with 12 bases between. The germline V gene encodes CDR1 MDHEN and CDR2 SYDVKM. The CDR3 extends over 15 amino acids. The DNA for the CDR3 is TGTGCCAGCAGTTCTACAGGGTACGGCACAGATACGCAGTATTTT. Protein product: CASSSTGYGTDTQYF.

This clonotype was seen repeatedly, ten times or more. The rearrangement links TRBV27 to TRBJ1-1, with TRBD1 matching 7 bases. This CDR3 region has 15 residues. The germline CDR1 and CDR2 sequences are MNHEY and SMNVEV (reference sequence). V trimming: 5 bases; J trimming: 0 bases; junction bases outside the gene matches: 6. The CDR3 spells CASSTDRSVNTEAFF. The CDR3 DNA follows: TGTGCCAGCAGTACGGACAGGTCTGTGAACACTGAAGCTTTCTTT.

This clonotype was observed at least ten times. V and J are TRBV28 and TRBJ2-1; 10 bases align to TRBD2. V lost 4 bases and J lost 8; bases outside the gene matches: 5. The CDR3 extends over 14 amino acids. Germline V gene sequence: CDR1 MDHEN, CDR2 SYDVKM. In DNA, the CDR3 is TGTGCCAGCAGTTCAGGGACTAGCGCCTATGAGCAGTTCTTC. Translated: CASSSGTSAYEQFF.